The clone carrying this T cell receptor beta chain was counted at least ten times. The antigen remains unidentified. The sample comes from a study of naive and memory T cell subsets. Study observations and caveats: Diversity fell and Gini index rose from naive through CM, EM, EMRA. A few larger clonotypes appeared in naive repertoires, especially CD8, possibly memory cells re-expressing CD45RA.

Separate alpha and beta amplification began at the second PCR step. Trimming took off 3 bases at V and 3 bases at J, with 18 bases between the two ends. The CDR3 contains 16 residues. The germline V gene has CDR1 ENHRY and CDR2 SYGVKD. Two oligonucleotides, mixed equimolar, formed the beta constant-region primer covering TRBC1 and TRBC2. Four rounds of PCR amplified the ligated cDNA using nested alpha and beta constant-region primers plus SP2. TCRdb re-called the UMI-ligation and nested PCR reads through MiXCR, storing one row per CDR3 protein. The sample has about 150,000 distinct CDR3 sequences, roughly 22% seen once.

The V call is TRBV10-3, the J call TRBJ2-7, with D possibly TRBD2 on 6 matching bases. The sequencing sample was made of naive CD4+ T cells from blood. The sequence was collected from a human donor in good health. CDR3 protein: CAISEGPGTGDYEQYF. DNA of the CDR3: TGTGCCATCAGTGAAGGACCTGGGACTGGCGACTACGAGCAGTACTTC.